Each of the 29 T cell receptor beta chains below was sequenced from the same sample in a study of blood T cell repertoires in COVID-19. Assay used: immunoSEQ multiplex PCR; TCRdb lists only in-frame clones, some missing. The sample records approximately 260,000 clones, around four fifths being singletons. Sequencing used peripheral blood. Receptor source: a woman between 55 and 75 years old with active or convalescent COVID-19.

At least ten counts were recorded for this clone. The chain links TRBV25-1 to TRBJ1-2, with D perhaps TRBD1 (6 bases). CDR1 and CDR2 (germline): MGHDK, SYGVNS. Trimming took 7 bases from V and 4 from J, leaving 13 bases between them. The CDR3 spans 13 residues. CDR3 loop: CASTGGASYGYTF. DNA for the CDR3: TGTGCCAGCACCGGGGGGGCTAGCTATGGCTACACCTTC.

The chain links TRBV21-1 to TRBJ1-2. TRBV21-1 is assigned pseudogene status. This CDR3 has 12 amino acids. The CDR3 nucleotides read TGTGCCAGCAGCACCCGAGATGATGGCTACACCTTC. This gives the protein CASSTRDDGYTF.

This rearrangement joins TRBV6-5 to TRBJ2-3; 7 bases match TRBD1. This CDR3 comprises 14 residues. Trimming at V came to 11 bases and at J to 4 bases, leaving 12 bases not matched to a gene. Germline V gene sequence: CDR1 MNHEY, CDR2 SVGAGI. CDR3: CACYSGQRADTQYF. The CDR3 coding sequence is TGTGCCTGCTACTCGGGACAGAGGGCAGATACGCAGTATTTT.

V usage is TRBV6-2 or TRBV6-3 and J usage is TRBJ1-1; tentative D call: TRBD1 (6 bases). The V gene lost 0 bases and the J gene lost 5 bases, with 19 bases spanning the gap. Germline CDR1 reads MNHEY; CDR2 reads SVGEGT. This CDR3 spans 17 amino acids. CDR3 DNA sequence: TGTGCCAGCAGTTACTCGTGGACAGAGTCCCTGGGGACTGAAGCTTTCTTT. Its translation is CASSYSWTESLGTEAFF.

CDR3 amino acids: CASSLDRGGANTEAFF. For the CDR3, the DNA is TGTGCCAGCAGCTTAGATCGAGGGGGCGCAAACACTGAAGCTTTCTTT. The chain recombines TRBV7-9 with TRBJ1-1, with TRBD1 matching 7 bases. The length of the CDR3 is 16 residues. The V and J ends lost 1 base and 2 bases, in that order; junction bases with no gene match: 7. Germline CDR1 is SEHNR and CDR2 is FQNEAQ (reference sequence).

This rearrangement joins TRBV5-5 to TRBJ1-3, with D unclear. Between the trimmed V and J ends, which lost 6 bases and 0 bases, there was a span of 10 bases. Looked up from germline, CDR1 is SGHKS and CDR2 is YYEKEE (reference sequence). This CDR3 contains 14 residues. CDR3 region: CASTPTPSGNTIYF. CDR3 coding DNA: TGTGCCAGCACCCCGACACCCTCTGGAAACACCATATATTTT.

CDR3: CASSLAGGLARGRETQYF. The CDR3 region has the DNA TGTGCCAGCAGTCTCGCGGGGGGACTAGCGAGAGGTCGAGAGACCCAGTACTTC. The rearrangement links TRBV6-6 to TRBJ2-5; 10 bases are a match to TRBD2. CDR3 length equals 18 residues. Trimming at V came to 5 bases and at J to 4 bases, leaving 16 bases not matched to a gene. Germline loops: CDR1 MNHNY, CDR2 SVGAGI (reference sequence).

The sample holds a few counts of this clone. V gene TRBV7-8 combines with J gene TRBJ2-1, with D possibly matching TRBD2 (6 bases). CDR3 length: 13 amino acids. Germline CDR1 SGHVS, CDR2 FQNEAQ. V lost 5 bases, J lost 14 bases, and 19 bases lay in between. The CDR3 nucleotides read TGTGCCAGCAGCCCGGGGGATTCAAGGTCGGAGTTCTTC. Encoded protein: CASSPGDSRSEFF.

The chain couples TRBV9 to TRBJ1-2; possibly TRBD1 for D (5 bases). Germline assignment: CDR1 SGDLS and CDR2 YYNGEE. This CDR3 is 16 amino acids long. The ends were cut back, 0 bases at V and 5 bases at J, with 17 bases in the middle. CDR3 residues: CASSVVNPGHDYGYTF. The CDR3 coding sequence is TGTGCCAGCAGCGTAGTAAACCCAGGACACGATTATGGCTACACCTTC. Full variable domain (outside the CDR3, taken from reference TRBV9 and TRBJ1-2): DSGVTQTPKHLITATGQRVTLRCSPRSGDLSVYWYQQSLDQGLQFLIQYYNGEERAKGNILERFSAQQFPDLHSELNLSSLELGDSALYFCASSVVNPGHDYGYTFGSGTRLTVV.

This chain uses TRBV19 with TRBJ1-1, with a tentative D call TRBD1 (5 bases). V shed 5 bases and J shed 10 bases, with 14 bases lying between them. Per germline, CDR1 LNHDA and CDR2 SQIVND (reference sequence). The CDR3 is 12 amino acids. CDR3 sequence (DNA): TGTGCCAGTAGTTACGGGGGTGCCGGAGCTTTCTTT. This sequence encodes CASSYGGAGAFF.

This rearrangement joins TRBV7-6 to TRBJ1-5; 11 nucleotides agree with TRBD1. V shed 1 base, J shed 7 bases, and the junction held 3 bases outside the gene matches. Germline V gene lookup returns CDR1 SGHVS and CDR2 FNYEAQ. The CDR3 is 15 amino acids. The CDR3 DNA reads TGTGCCAGCAGCTTAGGGACAGGGGGCTGGCAGCCCCAGCATTTT. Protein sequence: CASSLGTGGWQPQHF.

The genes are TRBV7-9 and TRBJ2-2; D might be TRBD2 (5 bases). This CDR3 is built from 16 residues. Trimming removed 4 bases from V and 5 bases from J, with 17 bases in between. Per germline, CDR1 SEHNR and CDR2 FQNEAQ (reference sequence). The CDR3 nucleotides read TGTGCCAGCAGCTGGGGAAAGCGGCCCGGTACCGGGGAGCTGTTTTTT. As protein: CASSWGKRPGTGELFF.

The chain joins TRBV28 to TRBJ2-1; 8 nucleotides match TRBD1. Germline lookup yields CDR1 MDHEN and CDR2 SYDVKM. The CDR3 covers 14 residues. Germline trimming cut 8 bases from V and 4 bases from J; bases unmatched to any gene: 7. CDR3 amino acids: CASRKDRVYNEQFF. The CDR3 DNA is TGTGCCAGCCGTAAGGACAGGGTTTACAATGAGCAGTTCTTC. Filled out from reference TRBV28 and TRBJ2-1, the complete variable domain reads DVKVTQSSRYLVKRTGEKVFLECVQDMDHENMFWYRQDPGLGLRLIYFSYDVKMKEKGDIPEGYSVSREKKERFSLILESASTNQTSMYLCASRKDRVYNEQFFGPGTRLTVL.

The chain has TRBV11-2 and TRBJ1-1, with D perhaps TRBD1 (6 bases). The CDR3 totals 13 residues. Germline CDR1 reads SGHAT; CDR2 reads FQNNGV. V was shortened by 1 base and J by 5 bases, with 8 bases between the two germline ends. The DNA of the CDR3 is TGTGCCAGCAGCTTAGGAGGGACAACTGAAGCTTTCTTT. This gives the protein CASSLGGTTEAFF. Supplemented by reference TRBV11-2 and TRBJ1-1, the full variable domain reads EAGVAQSPRYKIIEKRQSVAFWCNPISGHATLYWYQQILGQGPKLLIQFQNNGVVDDSQLPKDRFSAERLKGVDSTLKIQPAKLEDSAVYLCASSLGGTTEAFFGQGTRLTVV.

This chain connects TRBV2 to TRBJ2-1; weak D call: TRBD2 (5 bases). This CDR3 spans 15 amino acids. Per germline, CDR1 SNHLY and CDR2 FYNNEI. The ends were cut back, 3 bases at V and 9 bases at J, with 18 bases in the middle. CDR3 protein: CASSEEVARGSEQFF. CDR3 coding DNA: TGTGCCAGCAGTGAGGAGGTAGCTAGAGGTTCTGAGCAGTTCTTC.

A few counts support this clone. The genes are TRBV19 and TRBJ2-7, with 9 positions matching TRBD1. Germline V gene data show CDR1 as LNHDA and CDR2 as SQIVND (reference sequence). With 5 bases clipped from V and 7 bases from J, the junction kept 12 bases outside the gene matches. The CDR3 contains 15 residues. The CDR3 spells CASSPGQGPYLEQYF. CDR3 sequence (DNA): TGTGCCAGTAGTCCGGGACAGGGCCCTTATCTTGAGCAGTACTTC.

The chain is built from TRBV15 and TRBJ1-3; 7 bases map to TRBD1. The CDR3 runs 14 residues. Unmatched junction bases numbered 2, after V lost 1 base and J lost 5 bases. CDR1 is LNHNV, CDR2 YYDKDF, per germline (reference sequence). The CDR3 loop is CATSRGQGRNTIYF. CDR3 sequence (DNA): TGTGCCACCAGCAGAGGACAGGGACGAAACACCATATATTTT. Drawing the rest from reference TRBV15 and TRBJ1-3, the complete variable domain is DAMVIQNPRYQVTQFGKPVTLSCSQTLNHNVMYWYQQKSSQAPKLLFHYYDKDFNNEADTPDNFQSRRPNTSFCFLDIRSPGLGDTAMYLCATSRGQGRNTIYFGEGSWLTVV.

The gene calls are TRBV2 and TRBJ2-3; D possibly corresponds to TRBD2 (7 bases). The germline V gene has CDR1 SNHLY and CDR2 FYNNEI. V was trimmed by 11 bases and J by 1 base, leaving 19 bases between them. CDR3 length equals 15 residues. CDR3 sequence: CADWAGAPGTDTQYF. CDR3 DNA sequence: TGTGCCGACTGGGCGGGGGCTCCCGGCACAGATACGCAGTATTTT. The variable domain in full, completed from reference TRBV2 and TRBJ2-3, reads EPEVTQTPSHQVTQMGQEVILRCVPISNHLYFYWYRQILGQKVEFLVSFYNNEISEKSEIFDDQFSVERPDGSNFTLKIRSTKLEDSAMYFCADWAGAPGTDTQYFGPGTRLTVL.

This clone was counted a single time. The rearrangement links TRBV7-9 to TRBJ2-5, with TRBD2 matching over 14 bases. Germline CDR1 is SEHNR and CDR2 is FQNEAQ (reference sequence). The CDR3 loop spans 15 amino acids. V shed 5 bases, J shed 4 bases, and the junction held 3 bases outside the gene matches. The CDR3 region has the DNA TGTGCCAGCAGCCCCGGGACTAGCGGGGGAGAGACCCAGTACTTC. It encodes CASSPGTSGGETQYF.

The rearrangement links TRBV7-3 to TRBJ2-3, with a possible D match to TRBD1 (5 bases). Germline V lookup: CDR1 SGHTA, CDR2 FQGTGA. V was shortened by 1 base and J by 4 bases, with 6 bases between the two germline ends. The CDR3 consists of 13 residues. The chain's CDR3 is CASSLMGPDTQYF. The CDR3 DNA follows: TGTGCCAGCAGCTTAATGGGGCCAGATACGCAGTATTTT.

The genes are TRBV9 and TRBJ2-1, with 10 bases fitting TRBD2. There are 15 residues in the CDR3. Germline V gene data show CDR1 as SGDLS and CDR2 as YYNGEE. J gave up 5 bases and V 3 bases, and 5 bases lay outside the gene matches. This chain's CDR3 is CASSASGGANNEQFF. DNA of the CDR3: TGTGCCAGCAGCGCCAGCGGGGGGGCTAACAATGAGCAGTTCTTC.

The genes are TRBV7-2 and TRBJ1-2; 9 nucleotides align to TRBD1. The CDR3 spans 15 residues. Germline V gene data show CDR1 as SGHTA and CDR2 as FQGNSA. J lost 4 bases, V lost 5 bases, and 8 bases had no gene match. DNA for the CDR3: TGTGCCAGCAGCCTACAACAGGGGGCTGGCTATGGCTACACCTTC. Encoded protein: CASSLQQGAGYGYTF.

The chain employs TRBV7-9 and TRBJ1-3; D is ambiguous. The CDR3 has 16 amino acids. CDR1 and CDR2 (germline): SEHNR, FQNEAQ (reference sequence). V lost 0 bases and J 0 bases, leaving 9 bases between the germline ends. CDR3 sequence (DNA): TGTGCCAGCAGCTTAGCGGCACAGTACTCTGGAAACACCATATATTTT. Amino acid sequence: CASSLAAQYSGNTIYF.

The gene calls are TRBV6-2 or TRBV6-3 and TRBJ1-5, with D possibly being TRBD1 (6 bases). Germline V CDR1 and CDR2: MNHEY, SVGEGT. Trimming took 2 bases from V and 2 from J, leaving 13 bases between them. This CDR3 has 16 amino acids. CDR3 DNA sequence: TGTGCCAGCAGTTACCGGCAGGGGTGGGGCAATCAGCCCCAGCATTTT. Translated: CASSYRQGWGNQPQHF.

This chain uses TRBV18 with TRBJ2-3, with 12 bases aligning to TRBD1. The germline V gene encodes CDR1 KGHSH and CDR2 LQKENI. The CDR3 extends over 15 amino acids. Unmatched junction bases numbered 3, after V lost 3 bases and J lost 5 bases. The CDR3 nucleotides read TGTGCCAGCTCACCGGGACAGGGGGCAGGAGATACGCAGTATTTT. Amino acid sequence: CASSPGQGAGDTQYF.

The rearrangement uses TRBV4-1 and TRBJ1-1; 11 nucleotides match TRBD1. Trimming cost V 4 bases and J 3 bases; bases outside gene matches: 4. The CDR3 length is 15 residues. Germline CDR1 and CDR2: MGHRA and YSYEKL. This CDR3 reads CASSPGQGADTEAFF. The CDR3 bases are TGCGCCAGCAGCCCCGGACAGGGGGCGGACACTGAAGCTTTCTTT.

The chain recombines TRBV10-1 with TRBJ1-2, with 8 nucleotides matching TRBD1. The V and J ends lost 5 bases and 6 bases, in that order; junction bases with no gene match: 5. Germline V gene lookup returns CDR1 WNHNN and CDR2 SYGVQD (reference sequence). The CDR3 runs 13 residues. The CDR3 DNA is TGCGCCAGCAGTCCAGGGGGCGCGAATGGCTACACCTTC. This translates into CASSPGGANGYTF.

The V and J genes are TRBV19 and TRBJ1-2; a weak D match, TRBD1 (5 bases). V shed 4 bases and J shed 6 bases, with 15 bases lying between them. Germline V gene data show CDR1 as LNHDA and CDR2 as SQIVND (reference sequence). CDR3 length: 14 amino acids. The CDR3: CASSTLGQRHGYTF. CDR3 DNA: TGTGCCAGTAGTACCCTGGGGCAGCGCCATGGCTACACCTTC.

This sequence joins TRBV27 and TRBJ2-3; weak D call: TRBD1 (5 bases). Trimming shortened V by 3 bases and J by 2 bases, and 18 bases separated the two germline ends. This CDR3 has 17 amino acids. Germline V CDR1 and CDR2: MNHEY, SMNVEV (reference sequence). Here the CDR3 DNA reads TGTGCCAGCAGTTTCCTCAGACAGCTACCTGTCACAGATACGCAGTATTTT. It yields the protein CASSFLRQLPVTDTQYF.